The rows below give T cell receptor beta chains drawn from one sample of a study of T cell repertoires in breast cancer. TCRdb itself ran the emulsion pairing reads through MiXCR, one entry per CDR3 protein. Among approximately 40,000 distinct CDR3 sequences listed, 45% to 50% were seen once. Sequenced sample: CD8+ T cells. These receptor sequences come from a pool of human donors with breast cancer or a healthy control (not recorded which). Each CDR3 is given with its conserved first and last residue. The D gene is left open where the match is weak.

J gene	D gene	V gene	CDR3 protein
TRBJ1-2	NA	TRBV20-1	CSASVTVARNYGYTF
TRBJ1-2	NA	TRBV7-2	CASSLLTEYYGYTF
TRBJ2-1	NA	TRBV12-3/TRBV12-4	CASSLYNEQFF
TRBJ1-2	NA	TRBV24-1	CATSDSTQQEGYTF
TRBJ2-1	NA	TRBV20-1	CSARDRLGRLDEQFF
TRBJ2-3	TRBD2	TRBV14	CAKCLLSRLAGPDTQYF
TRBJ1-5	NA	TRBV20-1	CSARDQFKSLQPQHF
TRBJ1-1	TRBD1	TRBV11-1	CASSSQGVDTEAFF
TRBJ1-2	NA	TRBV20-1	CSVVRPNYGYTF
TRBJ2-2	NA	TRBV12-3/TRBV12-4	CASSFLDRRGGELFF
TRBJ1-5	NA	TRBV4-1	CASRLARAGQPQHF
TRBJ2-7	NA	TRBV27	CASSRLGSSYEQYF
TRBJ1-5	NA	TRBV20-1	CSARAAGRKNQPQHF
TRBJ1-2	NA	TRBV6-1	CASSHTGIGVGYGYTF